This T cell receptor beta chain was found in a study of Ad26.COV2.S vaccination and SARS-CoV-2 variants. Study-wide background: The authors gave Ad26.COV2.S intramuscularly, either once or twice 56 days apart. Study conclusions and caveats: Vaccine and placebo recipients had comparable breadth of non-spike TCRs.

This clone was seen a single time. Its target is not known. This CDR3 spans 14 amino acids. The V end was cut by 2 bases, the J end by 9 bases, with 14 bases between. The germline V gene has CDR1 SGHDN and CDR2 FVKESK. Documented treatment: roughly 19 received Ad26.COV2.S at low or high dose, single or two shots; several received placebo; per-sample allocation not given. Vaccine and placebo recipients were sampled on day 63 after the first injection. Generated by immunoSEQ multiplex PCR, the TCRdb table keeps only in-frame clones and is missing some. The table records nearly 400,000 clones, 89% of them present only once.

The chain combines TRBV14 with TRBJ2-1; a possible D gene is TRBD2 (5 bases). This clonotype was obtained from a person aged 18 to 65 who received the Ad26.COV2.S COVID-19 vaccine or a placebo. The input for sequencing was peripheral blood, taken in a trial of Ad26.COV2.S vaccine versus placebo. The CDR3 protein is CASSQSGRVSEQFF. In DNA form, the CDR3 reads TGTGCCAGCAGCCAAAGTGGGCGGGTTAGTGAGCAGTTCTTC.